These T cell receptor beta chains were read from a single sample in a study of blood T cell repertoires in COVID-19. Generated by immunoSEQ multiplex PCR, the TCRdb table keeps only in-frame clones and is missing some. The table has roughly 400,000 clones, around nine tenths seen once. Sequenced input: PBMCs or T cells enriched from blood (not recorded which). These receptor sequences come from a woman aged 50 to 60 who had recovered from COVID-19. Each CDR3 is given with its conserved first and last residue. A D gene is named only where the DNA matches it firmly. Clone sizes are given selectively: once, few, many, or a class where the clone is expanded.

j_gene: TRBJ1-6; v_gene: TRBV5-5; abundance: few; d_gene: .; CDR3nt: TGTGCCACATCCAGGGGATATAATTCACCCCTCCACTTT; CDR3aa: CATSRGYNSPLHF
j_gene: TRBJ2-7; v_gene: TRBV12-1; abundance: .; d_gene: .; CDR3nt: TGTGCCAGCAGCTTTGCTGGGACAGGTTCCTACGAGCAGTACTTC; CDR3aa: CASSFAGTGSYEQYF
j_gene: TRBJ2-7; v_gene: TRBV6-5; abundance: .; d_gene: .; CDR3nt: TGTGCCAGCAGGAAGGGGCACGACGAGCAGTACTTC; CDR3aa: CASRKGHDEQYF
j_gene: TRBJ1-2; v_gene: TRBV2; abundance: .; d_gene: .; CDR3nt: TGTGCCAGCAGGTCGGCAGGCTATGGCTACACCTTC; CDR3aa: CASRSAGYGYTF
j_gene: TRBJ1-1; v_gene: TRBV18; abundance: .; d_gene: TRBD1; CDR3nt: TGTGCCAGCTCACCGGGACAGAAGTCACCCTTGAACACTGAAGCTTTCTTT; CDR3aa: CASSPGQKSPLNTEAFF
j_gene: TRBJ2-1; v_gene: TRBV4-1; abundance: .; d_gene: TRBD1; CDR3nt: TGCGCCAGCAGTGAACTGGTTACAGGGGAACAGTTCTTC; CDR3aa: CASSELVTGEQFF
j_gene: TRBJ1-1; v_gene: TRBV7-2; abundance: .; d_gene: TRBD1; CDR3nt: TGTGCCAGCAGCCAAAGACAGGGGATGGAAACTTTCTTT; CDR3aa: CASSQRQGMETFF
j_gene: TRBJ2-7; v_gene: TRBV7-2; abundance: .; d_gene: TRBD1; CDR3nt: TGTGCCAGCAGCCCAACTCGGGACAGGGGCGAGCAGTACTTC; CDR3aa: CASSPTRDRGEQYF
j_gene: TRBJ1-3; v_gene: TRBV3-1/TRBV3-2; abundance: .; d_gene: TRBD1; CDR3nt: TGTGCCAGCAGTCCTCGACAGGGTTACTCTGGAAACACCATATATTTT; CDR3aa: CASSPRQGYSGNTIYF
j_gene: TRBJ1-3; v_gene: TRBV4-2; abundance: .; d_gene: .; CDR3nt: TGTGCCAGCAGCCCAACAGGCGGAAACACCATATATTTT; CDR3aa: CASSPTGGNTIYF
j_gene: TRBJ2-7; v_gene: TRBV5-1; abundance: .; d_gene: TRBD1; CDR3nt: TGCGCCAGCAGCTACGTAGGGGACAGGAAATACGAGCAGTACTTC; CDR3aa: CASSYVGDRKYEQYF
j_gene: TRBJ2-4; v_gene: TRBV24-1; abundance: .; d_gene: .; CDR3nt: TGTGCCGAAAACAGGGAAAATAGCGAAAACATTCAGTACTTC; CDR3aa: CAENRENSENIQYF
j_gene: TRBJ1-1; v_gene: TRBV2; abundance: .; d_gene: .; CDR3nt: TGTGCCAGCAGCCCAAGTTCAGGGTTCACTGAAGCTTTCTTT; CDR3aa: CASSPSSGFTEAFF
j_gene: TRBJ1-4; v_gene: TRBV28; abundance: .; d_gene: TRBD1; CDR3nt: TGTGCCAGCAGTCCAGGGGGCCGTGATGAAAAACTGTTTTTT; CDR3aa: CASSPGGRDEKLFF
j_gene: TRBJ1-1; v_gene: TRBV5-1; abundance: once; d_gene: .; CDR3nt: TGCGCCAGCAGCTTGGGTTCCCAGGGGCACACTGAAGCTTTCTTT; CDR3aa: CASSLGSQGHTEAFF
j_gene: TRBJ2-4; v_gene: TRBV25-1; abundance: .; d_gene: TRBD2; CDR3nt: TGTGCCAGCAGTGAACTAGCGGGCCCTAAAGCCAAAAACATTCAGTACTTC; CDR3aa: CASSELAGPKAKNIQYF
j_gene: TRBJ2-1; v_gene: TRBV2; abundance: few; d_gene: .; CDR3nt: TGTGCCAGCAGTGAAGGGACAGTGGTGTTCTTC; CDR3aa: CASSEGTVVFF
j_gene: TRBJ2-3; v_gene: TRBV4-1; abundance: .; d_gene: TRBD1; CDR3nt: TGCGCCAGCAGCCAAGGAGCTACAGGGGCGGGAGATACGCAGTATTTT; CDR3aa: CASSQGATGAGDTQYF
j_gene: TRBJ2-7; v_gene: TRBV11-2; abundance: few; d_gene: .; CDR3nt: TGTGCCAGCAGCCCTTTTCAGGTTTCCTACGAGCAGTACTTC; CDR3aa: CASSPFQVSYEQYF
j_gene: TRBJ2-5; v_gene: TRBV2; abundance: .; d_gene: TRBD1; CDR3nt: TGTGCCAGCAGTCCGGACAGGGTGGAGACCCAGTACTTC; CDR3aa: CASSPDRVETQYF
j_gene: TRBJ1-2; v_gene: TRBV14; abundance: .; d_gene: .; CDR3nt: TGTGCCAGCAGCCGAGACTCGAACTATGGCTACACCTTC; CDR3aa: CASSRDSNYGYTF
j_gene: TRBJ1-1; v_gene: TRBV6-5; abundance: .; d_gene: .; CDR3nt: TGTGCCAGCAGTTACCAAACTTCAACTGAAGCTTTCTTT; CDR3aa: CASSYQTSTEAFF
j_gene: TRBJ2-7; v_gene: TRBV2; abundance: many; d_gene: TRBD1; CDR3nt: TGTGCCAGTGATTCGGGACAGGGCAGGGAGCAGTACTTC; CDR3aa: CASDSGQGREQYF
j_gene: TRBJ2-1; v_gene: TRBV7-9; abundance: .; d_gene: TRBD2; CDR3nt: TGTGCCAGCAGCTTATCTAGCGGGGGGGCCAATGAGCAGTTCTTC; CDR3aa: CASSLSSGGANEQFF
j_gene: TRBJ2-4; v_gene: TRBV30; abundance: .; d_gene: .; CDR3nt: TGTGCCTCGACAGGAGTGGCCAAAAACATTCAGTACTTC; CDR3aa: CASTGVAKNIQYF
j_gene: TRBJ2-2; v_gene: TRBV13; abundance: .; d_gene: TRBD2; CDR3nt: TGTGCCAGCAGCTTACGACTAGCGGCCACCAACGGGGAGCTGTTTTTT; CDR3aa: CASSLRLAATNGELFF